Shown below are 24 T cell receptor beta chains from a single sample sequenced in a study of post-analysis software for immune sequencing data. These TCRs are of unknown antigen specificity. Overall study findings and caveats: TRBV5-6, TRBV5-1 and TRBV20-1 belonged to a set of roughly five TRBV segments that were more frequent in patients than controls.

The library was made from cDNA and included unique molecular identifiers. TCRdb re-analysed the PCR reads in MiXCR, keeping a single row per CDR3 protein. The sample has about 770,000 distinct CDR3 sequences; around 42% are singletons. The sequencing sample was made of blood. The receptors shown here come from a girl aged 5-17 years with multiple sclerosis.

On this clonotype: One end of the junction fails to match germline, which may point to a read error. The chain links TRBV12-3 or TRBV12-4 to TRBJ2-3; D is uncertain. The CDR3 contains 13 residues. CDR3 protein: CASSSVGTDAQYF. The CDR3 nucleotides are TGTGCCAGCAGTAGCGTGGGCACAGATGCGCAGTATTTT.

The chain joins TRBV15 to TRBJ2-1, with 8 nucleotides matching TRBD2. The length of the CDR3 is 16 residues. Germline CDR1 and CDR2: LNHNV and YYDKDF (reference sequence). V shed 0 bases, J shed 5 bases, and the junction held 6 bases outside the gene matches. In DNA form, the CDR3 reads TGTGCCACCAGCAGAGATGGTAGAGCGGGGGACAATGAGCAGTTCTTC. Translating it yields CATSRDGRAGDNEQFF. The whole variable domain, filled in from reference TRBV15 and TRBJ2-1, reads DAMVIQNPRYQVTQFGKPVTLSCSQTLNHNVMYWYQQKSSQAPKLLFHYYDKDFNNEADTPDNFQSRRPNTSFCFLDIRSPGLGDTAMYLCATSRDGRAGDNEQFFGPGTRLTVL.

V and J are TRBV5-1 and TRBJ2-1; TRBD1 is a possible D gene (6 bases). This CDR3 comprises 17 residues. CDR1 is SGHRS and CDR2 is YFSETQ in the germline V gene. V dropped 3 bases and J dropped 0 bases, with 16 bases sitting between them. CDR3 sequence (DNA): TGCGCCAGCAGCTCCCTAGGGGGACGGAGCTCCTACAATGAGCAGTTCTTC. Amino acids: CASSSLGGRSSYNEQFF.

This sequence joins TRBV20-1 and TRBJ1-5; TRBD1 aligns across 8 bases. With V trimmed by 0 bases and J by 7 bases, 8 bases remained unmatched. Germline V lookup: CDR1 DFQATT, CDR2 SNEGSKA (reference sequence). The CDR3 consists of 15 residues. The CDR3: CSARDLGTGGQPQHF. CDR3 sequence (DNA): TGCAGTGCTAGAGATCTGGGGACAGGAGGCCAGCCCCAGCATTTT.

Many counts were recorded for this clonotype. V and J are TRBV6-5 and TRBJ2-7; 7 bases are shared with TRBD1. The ends lost 6 bases at V and 5 bases at J; junction bases unmatched: 4. From germline, CDR1 is MNHEY and CDR2 SVGAGI. The CDR3 loop spans 12 amino acids. The CDR3 DNA reads TGTGCCAGCAGCCGTACAGGGGACGAGCAGTACTTC. Amino acid sequence: CASSRTGDEQYF.

This chain joins TRBV5-1 and TRBJ1-5; 9 positions agree with TRBD1. Germline assignment: CDR1 SGHRS and CDR2 YFSETQ. J lost 5 bases, V lost 4 bases, and 4 bases had no gene match. The CDR3 is 14 residues long. This CDR3 reads CASSVTGGDQPQHF. The CDR3 bases are TGCGCCAGCAGCGTGACAGGGGGTGATCAGCCCCAGCATTTT. Combining the CDR3 with reference TRBV5-1 and TRBJ1-5 gives the whole variable domain KAGVTQTPRYLIKTRGQQVTLSCSPISGHRSVSWYQQTPGQGLQFLFEYFSETQRNKGNFPGRFSGRQFSNSRSEMNVSTLELGDSALYLCASSVTGGDQPQHFGDGTRLSIL.

This clonotype was counted a few times. The J gene is TRBJ1-4, the V gene TRBV6-5; D is perhaps TRBD1 (6 bases). The CDR3 spans 15 residues. Germline assignment: CDR1 MNHEY and CDR2 SVGAGI. V lost 6 bases, J lost 2 bases, and 13 bases lay in between. The CDR3 nucleotides are TGTGCCAGCAGACAGGGAGGGTGGACTAATGAAAAACTGTTTTTT. Amino acids: CASRQGGWTNEKLFF.

The rearrangement links TRBV12-3 or TRBV12-4 to TRBJ2-3; 12 positions match TRBD2. The CDR3 length is 13 residues. CDR3 coding DNA: TGTGCTAGTGGTCTAGCGGGAGGGGATACGCAGTATTTT. Its protein product is CASGLAGGDTQYF.

This clonotype has just a few counts. The V gene is TRBV28, the J gene TRBJ2-7; the match to TRBD2 covers 11 bases. The CDR3 runs to 15 residues. With 6 bases clipped from V and 3 bases from J, the junction kept 7 bases outside the gene matches. Germline V gene data show CDR1 as MDHEN and CDR2 as SYDVKM. CDR3 in amino acids: CASRTSGTSNYEQYF. CDR3 bases: TGTGCCAGCAGGACTAGCGGGACGTCAAACTACGAGCAGTACTTC.

The chain joins TRBV9 to TRBJ1-5; no clear D. Trimming removed 4 bases at V and 2 bases at J, with 13 bases between. The CDR3 is made up of 15 amino acids. Germline CDR1 reads SGDLS; CDR2 reads YYNGEE. CDR3 in DNA: TGTGCCAGCAGCCCCGAGGTCGGGGGCAATCAGCCCCAGCATTTT. This encodes CASSPEVGGNQPQHF.

The chain combines TRBV7-9 with TRBJ1-2; no reliable D call. CDR3 length equals 16 residues. CDR1 SEHNR and CDR2 FQNEAQ come from the germline V gene (reference sequence). The V end lost 2 bases, the J end lost 6 bases, and 19 bases lay between the germline ends. The CDR3 loop is CASSLLRSAPSDGYTF. The CDR3 region has the DNA TGTGCCAGCAGCTTACTTCGGTCGGCGCCCTCGGATGGCTACACCTTC.

The V and J genes are TRBV6-5 and TRBJ2-2, with D uncertain. The CDR3 is made up of 16 amino acids. Germline CDR1 is MNHEY and CDR2 is SVGAGI. The V gene lost 5 bases and the J gene lost 1 base, with 14 bases spanning the gap. The CDR3 DNA reads as TGTGCCAGCAGTACCCTTGCCGGACGGAACACCGGGGAGCTGTTTTTT. It codes for CASSTLAGRNTGELFF.

The V gene is TRBV10-3, the J gene TRBJ2-1; TRBD1 matches 7 bases. J was trimmed by 4 bases and V by 5 bases; bases with no gene match: 8. Germline V gene sequence: CDR1 ENHRY, CDR2 SYGVKD. The CDR3 extends over 15 amino acids. The CDR3 DNA reads as TGTGCCATCAGTCCGGCCGGGACAGCTTACAATGAGCAGTTCTTC. Its translation: CAISPAGTAYNEQFF.

The rearrangement links TRBV6-5 to TRBJ2-7; 8 positions match TRBD2. The J segment lost 6 bases and the V segment lost 6 bases, leaving 10 bases of the junction unmatched. The CDR3 sequence is 14 residues long. The germline V gene encodes CDR1 MNHEY and CDR2 SVGAGI. CDR3 in DNA: TGTGCCAGCAGAGCGGGGGCCGGGGCCTTCGAGCAGTACTTC. Translation: CASRAGAGAFEQYF.

This clonotype was observed a few times. J is TRBJ2-7 and V is TRBV4-3; TRBD1 matches at 7 bases. The CDR3 has 15 residues. From germline, CDR1 is LGHNA and CDR2 YSLEER. V shed 1 base, J shed 2 bases, and the junction held 5 bases outside the gene matches. The CDR3, as DNA: TGCGCCAGCAGCCAAGGGCAGGACAGGACCTACGAGCAGTACTTC. Amino acids: CASSQGQDRTYEQYF.

The gene calls are TRBV25-1 and TRBJ2-3, with D perhaps matching TRBD1 (5 bases). CDR1 and CDR2 (germline): MGHDK, SYGVNS. The ends were cut back, 2 bases at V and 1 base at J, with 10 bases in the middle. The CDR3 is 15 residues long. The DNA for the CDR3 is TGTGCCAGCAGTGAAACCCCCAGGGGCACAGATACGCAGTATTTT. Protein: CASSETPRGTDTQYF.

This clonotype was observed a few times. The rearrangement joins TRBV7-3 to TRBJ2-5; D tentatively reads TRBD1 or TRBD2 (5 bases each). This CDR3 is 15 amino acids long. Germline assignment: CDR1 SGHTA and CDR2 FQGTGA. V lost 1 base, J lost 4 bases, and 13 bases lay in between. The CDR3 loop is CASSLSAERGETQYF. CDR3 bases: TGTGCCAGCAGCTTAAGTGCGGAGAGGGGAGAGACCCAGTACTTC.

The chain links TRBV20-1 to TRBJ2-3; TRBD2 aligns across 7 bases. The V gene end was trimmed by 7 bases and the J gene end by 0 bases; junction bases not matched to a gene: 13. The CDR3 has 16 amino acids. Germline V gene lookup returns CDR1 DFQATT and CDR2 SNEGSKA (reference sequence). The CDR3 protein is CSVNGRTSISTDTQYF. In DNA form, the CDR3 reads TGCAGTGTTAACGGGAGGACCTCCATTAGCACAGATACGCAGTATTTT.

This chain joins TRBV12-3 or TRBV12-4 and TRBJ1-2; D remains ambiguous. The CDR3 consists of 14 residues. V gave up 3 bases and J gave up 7 bases, with 15 bases separating them. The CDR3 is CASSFGGPSGGYTF. CDR3 DNA: TGTGCCAGCAGTTTCGGAGGCCCGTCGGGTGGCTACACCTTC.

The V call is TRBV25-1, the J call TRBJ1-2; D remains unclear. Deletions cut 5 bases from V and 8 bases from J, with 18 bases between. The CDR3 consists of 14 residues. In germline, CDR1 is MGHDK, CDR2 SYGVNS. The CDR3: CASSSPSGLEGYTF. The CDR3 DNA is TGTGCCAGCAGTTCGCCCTCAGGTCTCGAAGGCTACACCTTC.

The CDR3 protein is CASSFFGTSVVGEQYF. The CDR3 region has the DNA TGTGCCAGCAGCTTTTTCGGGACCTCGGTAGTAGGCGAGCAGTACTTC. The chain has TRBV7-2 and TRBJ2-5, with D perhaps given as TRBD1 or TRBD2 (5 bases each). The J call may be mistaken, given a closer DNA end match to TRBJ2-7. CDR1 is SGHTA, CDR2 FQGNSA, per germline. This CDR3 has 16 residues.

The CDR3 here is CATANLAAKNIQYF. DNA of the CDR3: TGTGCCACTGCAAACTTAGCGGCCAAAAACATTCAGTACTTC. The chain joins TRBV6-5 to TRBJ2-4, with D perhaps matching TRBD2 (5 bases). This CDR3 region has 14 residues. Per the germline V gene, CDR1 is MNHEY and CDR2 is SVGAGI. V was clipped by 10 bases and J by 1 base, with 14 bases between them.

The table lists this clonotype with a count of one. The CDR3 coding sequence is TGTGCCAGCAGGCAGGGTTGGAATCAGCCCCAGCATTTT. Encoded protein: CASRQGWNQPQHF. The chain employs TRBV6-5 and TRBJ1-5; possibly TRBD1 for D (5 bases). V lost 6 bases and J lost 4, with 10 bases in between. CDR1 is MNHEY and CDR2 is SVGAGI in the germline V gene. The CDR3 has 13 residues.

The V call is TRBV29-1, the J call TRBJ2-1; D is perhaps TRBD1 or TRBD2 (5 bases each). Germline assignment: CDR1 SQVTM and CDR2 ANQGSEA. Trimming took 3 bases from V and 4 from J, leaving 13 bases between them. The CDR3 loop spans 14 amino acids. The CDR3 DNA follows: TGCAGCGTTGAGGGGACGACCCCTTACAATGAGCAGTTCTTC. It is translated as CSVEGTTPYNEQFF.